A single sample gave rise to the 3 T cell receptor beta chains below, sequenced in a study of neurological immune-mediated disorders. TCRdb itself ran the 5' RACE reads through MiXCR, one entry per CDR3 protein. The data contain 90,000 to 100,000 distinct CDR3 sequences, roughly 3.5% of them singletons. Sequenced: PBMCs. The origin of the receptors is a woman aged 18-29 years with multiple sclerosis.

This clonotype was recorded at least ten times. The chain carries TRBV7-9 and TRBJ2-1; D is unclear. The CDR3 has 13 amino acids. CDR1 is SEHNR and CDR2 is FQNEAQ in the germline V gene (reference sequence). Trimming took off 1 base at V and 9 bases at J, with 10 bases between the two ends. Here the CDR3 reads CASSLDSWGEQFF. CDR3 nucleotides: TGTGCCAGCAGCTTAGACTCATGGGGTGAGCAGTTCTTC.

This clonotype was recorded many times. The rearrangement links TRBV20-1 to TRBJ2-3; D is ambiguous. V was shortened by 0 bases and J by 2 bases, with 15 bases between the two germline ends. The CDR3 runs 16 residues. The V gene's germline CDR1 is DFQATT and CDR2 SNEGSKA (reference sequence). CDR3 in amino acids: CSARDSSAESTDTQYF. The CDR3 nucleotides are TGCAGTGCTAGAGATAGTTCGGCGGAGTCCACAGATACGCAGTATTTT.

This clonotype has a count of ten or more. The chain combines TRBV6-2 or TRBV6-3 with TRBJ2-1; tentative D call: TRBD2 (6 bases). CDR3 length: 13 amino acids. Germline V CDR1 and CDR2: MNHEY, SVGEGT. V lost 6 bases and J 2 bases, leaving 8 bases between the germline ends. The CDR3 loop is CASRGTAYNEQFF. The CDR3 DNA reads as TGTGCCAGCAGAGGGACTGCCTACAATGAGCAGTTCTTC.